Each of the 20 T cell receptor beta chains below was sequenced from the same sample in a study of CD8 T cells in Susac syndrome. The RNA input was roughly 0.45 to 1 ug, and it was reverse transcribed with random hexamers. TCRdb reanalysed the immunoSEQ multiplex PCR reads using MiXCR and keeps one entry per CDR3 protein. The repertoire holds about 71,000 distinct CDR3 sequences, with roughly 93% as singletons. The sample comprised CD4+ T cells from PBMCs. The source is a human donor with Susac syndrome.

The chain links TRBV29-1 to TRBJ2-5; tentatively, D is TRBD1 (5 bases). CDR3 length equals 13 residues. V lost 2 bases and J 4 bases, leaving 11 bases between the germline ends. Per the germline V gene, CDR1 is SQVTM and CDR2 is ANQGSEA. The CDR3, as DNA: TGCAGCGTTGAAAGGGCAGGGCGAGAGACCCAGTACTTC. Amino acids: CSVERAGRETQYF.

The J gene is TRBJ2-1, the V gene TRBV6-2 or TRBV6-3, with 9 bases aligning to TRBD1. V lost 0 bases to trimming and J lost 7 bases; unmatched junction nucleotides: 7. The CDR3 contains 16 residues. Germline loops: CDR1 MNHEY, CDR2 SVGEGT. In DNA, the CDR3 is TGTGCCAGCAGTTACTCAAGGACAGGGGTCGCAAATGAGCAGTTCTTC. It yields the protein CASSYSRTGVANEQFF.

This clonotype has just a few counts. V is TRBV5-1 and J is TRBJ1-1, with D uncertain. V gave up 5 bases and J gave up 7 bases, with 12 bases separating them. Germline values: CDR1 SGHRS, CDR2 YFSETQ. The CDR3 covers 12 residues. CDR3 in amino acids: CASSRTADEAFF. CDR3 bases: TGCGCCAGCAGTCGGACCGCAGATGAAGCTTTCTTT.

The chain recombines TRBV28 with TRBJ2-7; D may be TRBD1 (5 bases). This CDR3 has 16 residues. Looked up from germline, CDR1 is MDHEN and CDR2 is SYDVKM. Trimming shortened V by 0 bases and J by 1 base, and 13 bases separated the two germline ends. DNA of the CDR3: TGTGCCAGCAGTTTATGGAAGCCAGGGCCTTCCTACGAGCAGTACTTC. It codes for CASSLWKPGPSYEQYF.

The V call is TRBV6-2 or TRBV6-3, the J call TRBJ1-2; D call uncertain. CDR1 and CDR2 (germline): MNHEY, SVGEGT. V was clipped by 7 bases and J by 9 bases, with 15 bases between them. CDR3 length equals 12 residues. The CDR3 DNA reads TGTGCCAGCAAATTCACGAGTTACCGCTACACCTTC. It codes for CASKFTSYRYTF.

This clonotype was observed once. This CDR3 is CASSLEGARGEKLFF. CDR3 in DNA: TGCGCCAGCAGCTTGGAAGGAGCCCGTGGGGAAAAACTGTTTTTT. V and J are TRBV5-1 and TRBJ1-4; no reliable D call. Germline V CDR1 and CDR2: SGHRS, YFSETQ. V gave up 0 bases and J gave up 8 bases, with 14 bases separating them. The CDR3 extends over 15 amino acids.

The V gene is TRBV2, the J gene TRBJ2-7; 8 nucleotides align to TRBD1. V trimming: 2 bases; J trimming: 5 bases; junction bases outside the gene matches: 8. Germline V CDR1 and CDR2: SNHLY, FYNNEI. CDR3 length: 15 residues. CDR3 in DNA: TGTGCCAGCAGTGAACTGACAGGGGTAGGCGACGAGCAGTACTTC. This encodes CASSELTGVGDEQYF.

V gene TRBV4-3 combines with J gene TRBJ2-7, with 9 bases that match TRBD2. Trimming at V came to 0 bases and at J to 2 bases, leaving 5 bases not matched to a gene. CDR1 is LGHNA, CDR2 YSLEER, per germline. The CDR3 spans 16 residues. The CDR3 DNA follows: TGCGCCAGCAGCCAAGATGTCCCTAGCGGGGCCTACGAGCAGTACTTC. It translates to CASSQDVPSGAYEQYF.

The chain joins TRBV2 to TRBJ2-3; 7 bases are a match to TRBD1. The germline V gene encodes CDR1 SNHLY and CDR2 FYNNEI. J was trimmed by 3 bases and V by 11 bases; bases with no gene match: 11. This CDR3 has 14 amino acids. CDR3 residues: CASSPTGRTDTQYF. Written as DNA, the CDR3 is TGTGCCTCGAGCCCGACAGGGCGTACAGATACGCAGTATTTT.

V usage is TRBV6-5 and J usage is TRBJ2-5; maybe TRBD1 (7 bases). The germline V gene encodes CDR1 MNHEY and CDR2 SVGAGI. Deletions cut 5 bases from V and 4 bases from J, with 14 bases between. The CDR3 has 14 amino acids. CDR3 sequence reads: CASSIDRDSETQYF. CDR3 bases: TGTGCCAGCAGTATAGACAGGGACTCAGAGACCCAGTACTTC.

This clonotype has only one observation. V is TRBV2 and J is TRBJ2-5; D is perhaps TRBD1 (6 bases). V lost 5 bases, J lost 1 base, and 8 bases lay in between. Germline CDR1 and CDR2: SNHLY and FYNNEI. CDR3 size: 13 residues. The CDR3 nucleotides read TGTGCCAGCAGTTTGGACAGCCAAGAGACCCAGTACTTC. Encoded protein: CASSLDSQETQYF.

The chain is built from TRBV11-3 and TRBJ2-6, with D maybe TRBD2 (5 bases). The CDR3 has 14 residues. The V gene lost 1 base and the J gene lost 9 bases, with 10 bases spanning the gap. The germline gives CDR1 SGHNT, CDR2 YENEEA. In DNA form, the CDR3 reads TGTGCCAGCAGCTTAGGAGCAGAGGGCAACGTCCTGACTTTC. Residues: CASSLGAEGNVLTF.

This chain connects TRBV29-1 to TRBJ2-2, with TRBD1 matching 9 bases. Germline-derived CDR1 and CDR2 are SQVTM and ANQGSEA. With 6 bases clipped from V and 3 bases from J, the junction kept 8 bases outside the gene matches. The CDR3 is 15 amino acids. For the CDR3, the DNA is TGCAGCGTGAGCCGGGACAGGGTATACACCGGGGAGCTGTTTTTT. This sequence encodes CSVSRDRVYTGELFF.

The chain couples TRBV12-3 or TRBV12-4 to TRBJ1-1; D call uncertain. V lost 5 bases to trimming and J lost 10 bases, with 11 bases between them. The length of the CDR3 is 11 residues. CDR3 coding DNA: TGTGCCAGCAGTGTTATGAGAAGAGCTTTCTTT. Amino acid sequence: CASSVMRRAFF.

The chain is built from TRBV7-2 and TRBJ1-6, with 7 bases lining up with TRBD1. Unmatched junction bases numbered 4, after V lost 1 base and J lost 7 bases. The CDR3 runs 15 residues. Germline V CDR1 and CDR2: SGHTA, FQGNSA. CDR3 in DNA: TGTGCCAGCAGCTTAGTGCGACAGGGAAATTCACCCCTCCACTTT. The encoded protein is CASSLVRQGNSPLHF.

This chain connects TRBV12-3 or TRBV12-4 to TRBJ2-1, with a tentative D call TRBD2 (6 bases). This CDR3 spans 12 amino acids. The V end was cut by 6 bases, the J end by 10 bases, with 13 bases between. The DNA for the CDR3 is TGTGCCAGCAGGCGACTAGAGTCCGAGCAGTTCTTC. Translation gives CASRRLESEQFF.

The chain's CDR3 is CASSLVGQRNTEAFF. CDR3 nucleotides: TGTGCCAGCAGCCTAGTAGGACAGAGGAACACTGAAGCTTTCTTT. The chain couples TRBV7-2 to TRBJ1-1; D might be TRBD1 (6 bases). The V end was cut by 5 bases, the J end by 1 base, with 14 bases between. CDR3 length: 15 residues. The germline gives CDR1 SGHTA, CDR2 FQGNSA.

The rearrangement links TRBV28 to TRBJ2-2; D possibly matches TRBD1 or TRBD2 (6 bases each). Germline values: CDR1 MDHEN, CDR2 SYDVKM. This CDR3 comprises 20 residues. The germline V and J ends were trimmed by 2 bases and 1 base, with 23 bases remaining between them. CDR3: CASSLPSPFTGRKNTGELFF. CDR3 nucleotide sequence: TGTGCCAGCAGTTTACCCAGTCCCTTTACAGGGAGGAAGAACACCGGGGAGCTGTTTTTT.

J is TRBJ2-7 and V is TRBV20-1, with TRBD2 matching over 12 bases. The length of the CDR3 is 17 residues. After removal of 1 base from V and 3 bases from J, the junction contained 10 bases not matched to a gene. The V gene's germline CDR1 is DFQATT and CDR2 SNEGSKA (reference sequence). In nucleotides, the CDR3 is TGCAGTGCTAGAGTTTCGAGAAAGACTAGCGGGAGCTACGAGCAGTACTTC. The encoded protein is CSARVSRKTSGSYEQYF.

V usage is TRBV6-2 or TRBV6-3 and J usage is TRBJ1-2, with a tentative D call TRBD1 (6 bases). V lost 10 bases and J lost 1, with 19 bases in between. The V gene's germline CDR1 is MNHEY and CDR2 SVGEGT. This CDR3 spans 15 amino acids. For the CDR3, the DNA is TGTGCCACCAAGGTGGACGACAGGCTTAACTATGGCTACACCTTC. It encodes CATKVDDRLNYGYTF.